The 21 T cell receptor beta chains reported below all come from one sample, sequenced in a study of T cells in Graves' hyperthyroidism and ophthalmopathy (dated by TCRdb to about 2019). Library preparation employed multiplex PCR. Reads for this sample came from an Illumina HiSeq 2000. Amplification of TCR beta CDR3 regions was carried out from RNA transcripts. The first round of RT-PCR for the TCR CDR3 was performed with the HTBI primer set and the Qiagen OneStep RT-PCR kit. Through fastp at Q25 and MiXCR, TCRdb rebuilt clones from the public reads, retaining in-frame beta chains. For every CDR3 protein sequence, its rows merge into one entry that carries the most common genes and DNA. Counted in this sample were about half a million distinct CDR3 sequences; less than 25% of them appeared once. Of the sample, over 9% falls within the top ten clones. Sequencing was carried out using blood. The receptors derive from a woman aged 25 to 39 with Graves' ophthalmopathy.

The chain uses TRBV15 and TRBJ2-7; perhaps TRBD2 as D (6 bases). The V end lost 7 bases, the J end lost 7 bases, and 11 bases lay between the germline ends. The CDR3 sequence is 11 residues long. CDR1 LNHNV and CDR2 YYDKDF come from the germline V gene (reference sequence). The CDR3 loop is CATMGGREQYF. CDR3 in DNA: TGTGCCACCATGGGAGGAAGGGAGCAGTACTTC.

This clonotype has a count of ten or more. The V and J genes are TRBV6-5 and TRBJ1-2; 7 nucleotides agree with TRBD1. Trimming took 0 bases from V and 4 from J; bases not matched to a gene: 5. Germline V gene sequence: CDR1 MNHEY, CDR2 SVGAGI. The CDR3 runs 15 residues. The CDR3 DNA is TGTGCCAGCAGTTACTCTATCGGACAGGTCTATGGCTACACCTTC. Encoded protein: CASSYSIGQVYGYTF.

This clonotype was seen ten or more times. The rearrangement links TRBV7-6 to TRBJ2-7; the D is unclear. This CDR3 contains 14 residues. The germline V gene has CDR1 SGHVS and CDR2 FNYEAQ. V was cut by 5 bases and J by 2 bases, with 13 bases left in between. The CDR3 reads CASSARVSPYEQYF. CDR3 coding DNA: TGTGCCAGCAGCGCCCGGGTCTCCCCCTACGAGCAGTACTTC.

Notes on this clonotype: A read error may explain this, as a much larger clone is one base away. The J gene is TRBJ1-2, the V gene TRBV4-1; TRBD1 might be the D (6 bases). This CDR3 has 15 amino acids. Between the trimmed V and J ends, which lost 2 bases and 7 bases, there was a span of 17 bases. The V gene's germline CDR1 is MGHRA and CDR2 YSYEKL. This CDR3 is CASSQSEAGVVGYTF. For the CDR3, the DNA is TGCGCCAGCAGCCAAAGCGAGGCAGGGGTGGTTGGCTACACCTTC.

The sample holds a few counts of this clonotype. The gene calls are TRBV15 and TRBJ1-1; 10 bases are shared with TRBD1. CDR3 length: 18 residues. V shed 3 bases and J 3 bases; nucleotides not matched to a gene: 13. The germline V gene encodes CDR1 LNHNV and CDR2 YYDKDF (reference sequence). This CDR3 is CATSSTRDRGRGHTEAFF. DNA of the CDR3: TGTGCCACCAGCAGTACGCGTGACAGGGGGCGAGGTCACACTGAAGCTTTCTTT.

In this sample, this clonotype turned up many times. This chain connects TRBV7-2 to TRBJ1-1; D is unclear. This CDR3 has 12 residues. Trimming left V 10 bases short and J 4 bases short, with 13 bases between. The germline CDR1 and CDR2 sequences are SGHTA and FQGNSA. In DNA form, the CDR3 reads TGTGCCACTAGGACCGACGGCACTGAAGCTTTCTTT. It is translated as CATRTDGTEAFF.

The CDR3 region is CSASVLAGRSYEQYF. The DNA for the CDR3 is TGCAGTGCTAGCGTACTAGCGGGACGCTCCTACGAGCAGTACTTC. The V call is TRBV20-1, the J call TRBJ2-7; 10 bases fit TRBD2. V was pared by 3 bases and J by 0 bases, with 5 bases of the junction left unmatched. Germline lookup yields CDR1 DFQATT and CDR2 SNEGSKA (reference sequence). CDR3 length equals 15 residues.

This clonotype was counted many times. The chain couples TRBV6-5 to TRBJ2-7, with D perhaps being TRBD1 or TRBD2 (5 bases each). CDR1 and CDR2 (germline): MNHEY, SVGAGI. This CDR3 region has 16 residues. V was shortened by 5 bases and J by 4 bases, with 21 bases between the two germline ends. This CDR3 reads CASSPPSAGTEYEQYF. DNA for the CDR3: TGTGCCAGCAGTCCCCCGAGTGCCGGGACGGAATACGAGCAGTACTTC.

This clonotype was seen repeatedly, ten times or more. The chain combines TRBV30 with TRBJ2-5, with D possibly TRBD2 on 6 matching bases. Trimming left V 7 bases short and J 4 bases short, with 16 bases between. The CDR3 sequence is 13 residues long. The germline gives CDR1 GTSNPN, CDR2 SVGIG (reference sequence). CDR3 coding DNA: TGTGCCTTCGCATTGGGACTCAGAGAGACCCAGTACTTC. Translating it yields CAFALGLRETQYF. Looking up the rest from reference TRBV30 and TRBJ2-5 gives the full variable domain: SQTIHQWPATLVQPVGSPLSLECTVEGTSNPNLYWYRQAAGRGLQLLFYSVGIGQISSEVPQNLSASRPQDRQFILSSKKLLLSDSGFYLCAFALGLRETQYFGPGTRLLVL.

The V and J genes are TRBV9 and TRBJ2-5; TRBD2 is a possible D gene (7 bases). Trimming took off 2 bases at V and 2 bases at J, with 13 bases between the two ends. Germline V gene sequence: CDR1 SGDLS, CDR2 YYNGEE. This CDR3 region has 15 residues. The CDR3 loop reads CASSVAGARQETQYF. The CDR3, as DNA: TGTGCCAGCAGCGTTGCGGGGGCCCGGCAAGAGACCCAGTACTTC. Drawing the rest from reference TRBV9 and TRBJ2-5, the complete variable domain is DSGVTQTPKHLITATGQRVTLRCSPRSGDLSVYWYQQSLDQGLQFLIQYYNGEERAKGNILERFSAQQFPDLHSELNLSSLELGDSALYFCASSVAGARQETQYFGPGTRLLVL.

V and J are TRBV5-1 and TRBJ1-1; TRBD1 agrees at 7 bases. This CDR3 region has 15 residues. CDR1 and CDR2 (germline): SGHRS, YFSETQ. The J segment lost 5 bases and the V segment lost 4 bases, leaving 11 bases of the junction unmatched. In nucleotides, the CDR3 is TGCGCCAGCAGCCCTTCTTCAGGGGGAGGAACTGAAGCTTTCTTT. This gives the protein CASSPSSGGGTEAFF. The whole variable domain, filled in from reference TRBV5-1 and TRBJ1-1, reads KAGVTQTPRYLIKTRGQQVTLSCSPISGHRSVSWYQQTPGQGLQFLFEYFSETQRNKGNFPGRFSGRQFSNSRSEMNVSTLELGDSALYLCASSPSSGGGTEAFFGQGTRLTVV.

This clonotype was seen many times. The rearrangement joins TRBV27 to TRBJ1-1; tentatively, D is TRBD1 (5 bases). Trimming took 1 base from V and 5 from J, leaving 8 bases between them. The CDR3 covers 13 residues. Germline values: CDR1 MNHEY, CDR2 SMNVEV (reference sequence). As DNA, the CDR3 is TGTGCCAGCAGTTTATGGGACGGAACTGAAGCTTTCTTT. It codes for CASSLWDGTEAFF.

This clonotype was seen at least ten times. This chain connects TRBV29-1 to TRBJ2-4; D is unresolved. There are 13 residues in the CDR3. V lost 7 bases and J 0 bases, leaving 10 bases between the germline ends. Germline CDR1 SQVTM, CDR2 ANQGSEA. DNA of the CDR3: TGCAGCGCCTGGTTGGGAGCCAAAAACATTCAGTACTTC. It specifies CSAWLGAKNIQYF.

This clonotype was seen at least ten times. The J gene is TRBJ2-6, the V gene TRBV7-9; possibly TRBD1 for D (6 bases). Trimming took off 7 bases at V and 2 bases at J, with 12 bases between the two ends. CDR3 length: 15 amino acids. Germline V gives CDR1 SEHNR, CDR2 FQNEAQ (reference sequence). The CDR3 spells CASTQQGAGANVLTF. The CDR3 bases are TGTGCCAGCACCCAACAGGGTGCTGGGGCCAACGTCCTGACTTTC.

This clonotype was seen a single time. V and J are TRBV27 and TRBJ1-2; 9 bases fit TRBD1. This CDR3 comprises 15 residues. V shed 11 bases, J shed 5 bases, and the junction held 15 bases outside the gene matches. Germline CDR1 is MNHEY and CDR2 is SMNVEV (reference sequence). In nucleotides, the CDR3 is TGTGCCGCGCGACCCACAGGGGGCGCCGGGTATGGCTACACCTTC. It is translated as CAARPTGGAGYGYTF.

The chain links TRBV18 to TRBJ1-1, with 10 bases lining up with TRBD1. The CDR3 contains 17 residues. Germline V gene data show CDR1 as KGHSH and CDR2 as LQKENI. J was trimmed by 9 bases and V by 1 base; bases with no gene match: 14. CDR3 protein: CASSPRGTGEQRVQAFF. The CDR3 bases are TGTGCCAGCTCACCACGGGGGACAGGGGAGCAGCGGGTCCAAGCTTTCTTT.

The rearrangement uses TRBV4-1 and TRBJ1-2, with D unclear. This CDR3 contains 14 residues. In germline, CDR1 is MGHRA, CDR2 YSYEKL. The germline V and J ends were trimmed by 0 bases and 2 bases, with 7 bases remaining between them. The CDR3 DNA sequence: TGCGCCAGCAGCCAAGACTTCCTCAACTATGGCTACACCTTC. Its protein is CASSQDFLNYGYTF.

This clonotype has more than one count but fewer than ten. The J gene is TRBJ2-7, the V gene TRBV29-1, with D possibly matching TRBD1 (5 bases). Germline-derived CDR1 and CDR2 are SQVTM and ANQGSEA. With 7 bases removed from V and 1 base from J, the gap between germline ends came to 11 bases. The CDR3 covers 12 residues. In nucleotides, the CDR3 is TGCAGCGCTGTGACAGAGTCCTACGAGCAGTACTTC. Its translation: CSAVTESYEQYF.

Ten or more counts support this clonotype. The chain uses TRBV6-5 and TRBJ1-3; tentative D call: TRBD1 (5 bases). V lost 4 bases, J lost 10 bases, and 14 bases lay in between. CDR3 size: 13 residues. Looked up from germline, CDR1 is MNHEY and CDR2 is SVGAGI. The CDR3: CASSSLERGTIYF. The CDR3, as DNA: TGTGCCAGCAGTTCCCTAGAGCGGGGGACCATATATTTT.

This clonotype was detected only a few times. The CDR3 protein is CASRMGGLATDEQYF. The CDR3 DNA reads as TGTGCCAGCAGAATGGGGGGACTAGCCACGGACGAGCAGTACTTC. The gene calls are TRBV28 and TRBJ2-7; TRBD2 agrees at 9 bases. The CDR3 has 15 amino acids. Trimming at V came to 6 bases and at J to 5 bases, leaving 11 bases not matched to a gene. Germline CDR1 MDHEN, CDR2 SYDVKM. The full variable domain, completed using reference TRBV28 and TRBJ2-7, is DVKVTQSSRYLVKRTGEKVFLECVQDMDHENMFWYRQDPGLGLRLIYFSYDVKMKEKGDIPEGYSVSREKKERFSLILESASTNQTSMYLCASRMGGLATDEQYFGPGTRLTVT.

The chain joins TRBV3-1 to TRBJ1-6; D is undetermined. The V and J ends lost 1 base and 7 bases respectively, with 5 bases between them. The CDR3 length is 13 residues. Per germline, CDR1 LGHDT and CDR2 YNNKEL (reference sequence). Here the CDR3 DNA reads TGTGCCAGCAGCCAAGGGAGGAATTCACCCCTCCACTTT. Its translation: CASSQGRNSPLHF.